This TCR beta chain emerged from a study of blood T cell repertoires in COVID-19. Whole-study context: Acute-phase and convalescent COVID-19 samples originated in the United States, Italy and Spain.

Trimming took 8 bases from V and 3 from J; bases not matched to a gene: 10. The length of the CDR3 is 14 residues. Germline values: CDR1 MDHEN, CDR2 SYDVKM. Ages ranged from roughly 18 to 100 years, with residence in about two dozen US areas. Donors were grouped by their self-reported clinical history. Cohort 3 donors counted as recovered after two negative PCRs, clearance, or resolved symptoms. This clone was observed a single time. Assay used: immunoSEQ multiplex PCR; TCRdb lists only in-frame clones, some missing. The sample holds 150,000 to 200,000 clones; about 84% are singletons and the top ten take 7.5% to 10%.

Sequenced sample: PBMCs or T cells enriched from blood (not recorded which). The receptor comes from a woman aged 25-40 years who had recovered from COVID-19. The chain employs TRBV28 and TRBJ2-7, with 7 nucleotides matching TRBD2. The CDR3 bases are TGTGCCAGCCCGAGTCTAGCGGAAAACTACGAGCAGTACTTC. Translating gives CASPSLAENYEQYF.